This TCR beta chain was sequenced for a study of T cells in Graves' hyperthyroidism and ophthalmopathy. This clonotype was seen repeatedly, ten times or more. V was cut by 3 bases and J by 4 bases, with 10 bases left in between. This CDR3 is 14 amino acids long. Germline CDR1 SGHNT, CDR2 YENEEA. TCR beta CDR3 regions were amplified from RNA. The study used the HTBI primer set for a first-round RT-PCR of the TCR CDR3. TCRdb used MiXCR to reprocess the multiplex PCR reads, holding one entry per CDR3 protein. Among fewer than 500,000 distinct CDR3 sequences listed, about 13% were seen once. Researchers barred patients who had uncontrolled infection, other autoimmune disease, pregnancy or lactation. On the basis of clinical symptoms, serum thyroxine and TRAb, thyroid ultrasound and orbital computed tomography, diagnoses were made.

This chain connects TRBV11-3 to TRBJ1-3; D may be TRBD1 (5 bases). The sequence derives from a man under 40 with Graves' hyperthyroidism that later progressed to Graves' ophthalmopathy. The sequencing sample was made of blood. CDR3 residues: CASSLEGKGNTIYF. The CDR3 DNA reads as TGTGCCAGCAGCTTGGAGGGGAAGGGAAACACCATATATTTT.